This record covers a single TCR beta chain. The antigen remains unidentified. A read error may account for a junction end that differs from germline. Germline V gives CDR1 MGHRA, CDR2 YSYEKL. This CDR3 contains 16 residues. These data originate in a study of blood T cells in healthy people across ages. A second PCR, run for about 7 to 11 cycles, used a sample-barcoded 5' primer plus a J-beta primer mix. TCRdb re-analysed the 5' RACE reads in MiXCR, keeping a single row per CDR3 protein. The data hold about a million distinct CDR3 sequences, with around 49% observed a single time. Study results and limitations: A roughly linear age-dependent decrease characterized TCR beta diversity per million T cells.

The sequence was obtained from a young man in good health. The sample consisted of blood. The genes are TRBV4-1 and TRBJ1-4, with TRBD1 as a possible D gene (6 bases). DNA of the CDR3: TGCGCCAGCAGCCAAGTGGGTGGCAGGGGCGATGAAAAACCGTTTTTT. Translation: CASSQVGGRGDEKPFF.